This TCR beta chain was captured in a study of technical replicates of blood from several donors. The germline CDR1 and CDR2 sequences are SQVTM and ANQGSEA. J was trimmed by 5 bases and V by 5 bases; bases with no gene match: 10. The CDR3 has 15 residues. Using immunoSEQ multiplex PCR, the repertoire was profiled, and TCRdb retains in-frame clones only, with some absent. The table shows about 69,000 clones, with over 70% occurring only once. The sequence was obtained from a human donor in good health. Some clones in this sample may be carry-over from other donors' samples. The chain has TRBV29-1 and TRBJ2-2; TRBD2 matches at 8 bases. Sequencing was carried out using PBMCs. The chain's CDR3 is CSVKPGRGDTGELFF. The CDR3 DNA sequence: TGCAGCGTTAAACCTGGGCGGGGGGATACCGGGGAGCTGTTTTTT.